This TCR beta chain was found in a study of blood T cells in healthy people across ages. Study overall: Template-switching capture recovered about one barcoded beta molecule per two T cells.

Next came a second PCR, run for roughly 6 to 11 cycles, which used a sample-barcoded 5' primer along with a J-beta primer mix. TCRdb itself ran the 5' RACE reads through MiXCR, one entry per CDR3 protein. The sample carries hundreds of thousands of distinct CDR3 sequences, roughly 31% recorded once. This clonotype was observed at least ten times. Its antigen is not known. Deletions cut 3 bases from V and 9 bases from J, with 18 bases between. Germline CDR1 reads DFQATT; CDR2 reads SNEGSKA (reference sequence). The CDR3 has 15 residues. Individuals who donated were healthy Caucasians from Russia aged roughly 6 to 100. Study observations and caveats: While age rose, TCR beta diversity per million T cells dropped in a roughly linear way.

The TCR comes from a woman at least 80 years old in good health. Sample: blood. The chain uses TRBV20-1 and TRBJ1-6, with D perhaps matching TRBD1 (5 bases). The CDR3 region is CSARKRGGAVSPLHF. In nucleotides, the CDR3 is TGCAGTGCTAGGAAGCGCGGGGGTGCTGTTTCACCCCTCCACTTT.